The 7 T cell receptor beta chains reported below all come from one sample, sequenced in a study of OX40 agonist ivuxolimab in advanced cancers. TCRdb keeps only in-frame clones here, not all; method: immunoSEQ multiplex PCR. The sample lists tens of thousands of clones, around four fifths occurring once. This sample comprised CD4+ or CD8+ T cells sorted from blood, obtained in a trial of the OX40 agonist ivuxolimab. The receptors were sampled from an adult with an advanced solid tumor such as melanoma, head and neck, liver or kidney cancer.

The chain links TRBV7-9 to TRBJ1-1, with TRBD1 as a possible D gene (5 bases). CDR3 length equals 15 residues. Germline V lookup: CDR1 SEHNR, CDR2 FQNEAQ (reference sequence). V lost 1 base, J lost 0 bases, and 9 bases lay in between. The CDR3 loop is CASSLGGAMNTEAFF. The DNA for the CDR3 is TGTGCCAGCAGCTTAGGAGGGGCCATGAACACTGAAGCTTTCTTT. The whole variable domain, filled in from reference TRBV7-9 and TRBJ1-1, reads DTGVSQNPRHKITKRGQNVTFRCDPISEHNRLYWYRQTLGQGPEFLTYFQNEAQLEKSRLLSDRFSAERPKGSFSTLEIQRTEQGDSAMYLCASSLGGAMNTEAFFGQGTRLTVV.

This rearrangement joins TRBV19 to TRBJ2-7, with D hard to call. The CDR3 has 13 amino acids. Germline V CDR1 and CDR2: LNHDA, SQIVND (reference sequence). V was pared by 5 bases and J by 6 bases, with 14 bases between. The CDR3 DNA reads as TGTGCCAGTAGTGAAGGCTCCCTGGGCGAGCAGTACTTC. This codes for CASSEGSLGEQYF.

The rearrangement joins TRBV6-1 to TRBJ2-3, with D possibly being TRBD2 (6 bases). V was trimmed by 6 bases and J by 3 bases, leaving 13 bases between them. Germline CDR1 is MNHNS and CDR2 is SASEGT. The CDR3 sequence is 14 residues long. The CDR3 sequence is CASRGLLGTDTQYF. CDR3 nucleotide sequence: TGTGCCAGCAGGGGACTCCTCGGGACAGATACGCAGTATTTT.

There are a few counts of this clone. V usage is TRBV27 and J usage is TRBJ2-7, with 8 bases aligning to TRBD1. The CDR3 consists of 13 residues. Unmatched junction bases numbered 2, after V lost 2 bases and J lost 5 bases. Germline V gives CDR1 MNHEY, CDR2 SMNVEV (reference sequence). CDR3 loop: CASSLRTGNEQYF. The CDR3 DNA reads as TGTGCCAGCAGTTTAAGGACAGGGAACGAGCAGTACTTC.

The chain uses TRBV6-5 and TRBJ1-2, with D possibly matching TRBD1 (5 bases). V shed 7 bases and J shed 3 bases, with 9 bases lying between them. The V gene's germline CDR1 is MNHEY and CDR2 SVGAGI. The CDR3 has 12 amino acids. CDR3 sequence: CASIGADYGYTF. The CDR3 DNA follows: TGTGCCAGCATTGGGGCCGACTATGGCTACACCTTC.

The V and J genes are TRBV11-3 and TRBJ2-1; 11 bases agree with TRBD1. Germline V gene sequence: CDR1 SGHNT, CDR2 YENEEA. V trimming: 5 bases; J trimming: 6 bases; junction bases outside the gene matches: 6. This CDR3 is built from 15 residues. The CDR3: CASSLGTGGFNEQFF. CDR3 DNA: TGTGCCAGCAGCCTCGGGACAGGGGGGTTCAATGAGCAGTTCTTC. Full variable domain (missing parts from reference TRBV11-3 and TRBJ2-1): EAGVVQSPRYKIIEKKQPVAFWCNPISGHNTLYWYLQNLGQGPELLIRYENEEAVDDSQLPKDRFSAERLKGVDSTLKIQPAELGDSAVYLCASSLGTGGFNEQFFGPGTRLTVL.

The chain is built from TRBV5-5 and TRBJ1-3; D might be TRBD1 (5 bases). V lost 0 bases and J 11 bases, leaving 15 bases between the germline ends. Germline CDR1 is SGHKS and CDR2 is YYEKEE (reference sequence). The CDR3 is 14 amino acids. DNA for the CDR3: TGTGCCAGCAGCTTGGAGCTGGGCAGGGCCTCCATATATTTT. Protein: CASSLELGRASIYF.